This TCR beta chain was captured by sequencing in a study of shared clonotypes between healthy human individuals. V gave up 5 bases and J gave up 3 bases; unmatched junction bases: 9. This CDR3 comprises 15 residues. Germline CDR1 reads SNHLY; CDR2 reads FYNNEI. This clone occurred once. TCRdb's copy holds only in-frame clones and misses some; the assay was immunoSEQ multiplex PCR. The table has approximately 650,000 clones, roughly 95% seen once. Terminally differentiated effector memory CD45RA+ cells were left out of the naive CD8 fraction, which was CD45RO-negative and positively selected for CCR7.

The chain uses TRBV2 and TRBJ2-7, with 8 bases aligning to TRBD2. The sequence derives from a woman under 40 in good health. The sequenced material came from naive CD8+ T cells sorted from blood. The CDR3 DNA is TGTGCCAGCAGTTCTCCCGGAACTAGCGGCTACGAGCAGTACTTC. Its translation is CASSSPGTSGYEQYF.